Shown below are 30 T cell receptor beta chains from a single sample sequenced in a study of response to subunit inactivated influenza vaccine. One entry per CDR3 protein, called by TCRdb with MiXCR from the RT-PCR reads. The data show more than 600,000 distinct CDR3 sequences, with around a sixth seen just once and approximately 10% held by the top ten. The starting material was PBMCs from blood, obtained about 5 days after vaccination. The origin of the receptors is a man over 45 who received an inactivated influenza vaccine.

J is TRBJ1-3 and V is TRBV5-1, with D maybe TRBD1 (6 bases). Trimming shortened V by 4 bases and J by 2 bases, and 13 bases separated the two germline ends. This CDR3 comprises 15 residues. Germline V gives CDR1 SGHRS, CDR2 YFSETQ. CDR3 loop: CASSLDGGPGNTIYF. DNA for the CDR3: TGCGCCAGCAGCCTAGATGGGGGGCCTGGAAACACCATATATTTT.

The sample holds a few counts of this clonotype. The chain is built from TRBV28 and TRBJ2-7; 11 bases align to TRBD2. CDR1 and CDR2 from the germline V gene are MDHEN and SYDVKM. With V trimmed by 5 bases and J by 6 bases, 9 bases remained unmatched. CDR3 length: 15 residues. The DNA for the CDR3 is TGTGCCAGCAGTCTGGATAGCGGGAGGGCCAGCGAGCAGTACTTC. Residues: CASSLDSGRASEQYF.

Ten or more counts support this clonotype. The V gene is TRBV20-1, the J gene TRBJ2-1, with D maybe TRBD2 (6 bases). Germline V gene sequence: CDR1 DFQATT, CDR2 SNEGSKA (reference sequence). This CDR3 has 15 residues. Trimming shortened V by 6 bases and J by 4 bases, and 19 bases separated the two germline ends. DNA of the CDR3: TGCAGTGCCCCCCCATGGGGGAGGCCATACAATGAGCAGTTCTTC. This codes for CSAPPWGRPYNEQFF.

CDR3: CASSLWSGDHEQYF. In DNA form, the CDR3 reads TGTGCCAGCAGCTTGTGGTCAGGGGACCACGAGCAGTACTTC. V is TRBV5-6 and J is TRBJ2-7; tentatively, D is TRBD1 (6 bases). Trimming pared 1 base from V and 5 bases from J, leaving 13 bases between. CDR1 is SGHDT, CDR2 YYEEEE, per germline. CDR3 length equals 14 residues.

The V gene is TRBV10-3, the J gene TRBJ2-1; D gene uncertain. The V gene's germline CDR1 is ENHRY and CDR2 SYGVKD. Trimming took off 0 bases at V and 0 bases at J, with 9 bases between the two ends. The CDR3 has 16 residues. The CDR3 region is CAISESTGPSYNEQFF. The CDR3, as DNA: TGTGCCATCAGTGAGTCAACGGGTCCCTCCTACAATGAGCAGTTCTTC.

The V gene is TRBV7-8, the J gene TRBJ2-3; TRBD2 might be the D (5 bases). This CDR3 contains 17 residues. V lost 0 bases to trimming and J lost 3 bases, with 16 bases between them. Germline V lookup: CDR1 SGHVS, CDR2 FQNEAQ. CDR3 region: CASSLATGSAVTDTQYF. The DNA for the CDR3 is TGTGCCAGCAGCTTAGCGACGGGAAGTGCGGTAACAGATACGCAGTATTTT.

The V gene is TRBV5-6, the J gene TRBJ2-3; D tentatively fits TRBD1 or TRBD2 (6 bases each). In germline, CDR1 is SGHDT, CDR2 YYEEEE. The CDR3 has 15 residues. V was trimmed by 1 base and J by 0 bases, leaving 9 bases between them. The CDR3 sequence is CASSLRGTSTDTQYF. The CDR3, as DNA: TGTGCCAGCAGCTTGAGGGGGACTAGCACAGATACGCAGTATTTT.

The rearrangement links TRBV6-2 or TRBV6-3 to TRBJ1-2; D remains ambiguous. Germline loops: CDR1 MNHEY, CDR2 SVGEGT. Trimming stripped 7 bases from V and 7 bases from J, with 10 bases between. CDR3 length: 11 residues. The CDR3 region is CASNDFGGYTF. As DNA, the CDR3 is TGTGCCAGCAACGATTTCGGTGGCTACACCTTC.

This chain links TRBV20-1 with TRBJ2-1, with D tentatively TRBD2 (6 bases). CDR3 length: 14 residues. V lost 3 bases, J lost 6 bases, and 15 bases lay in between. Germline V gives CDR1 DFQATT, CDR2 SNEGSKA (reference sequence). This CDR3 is CSARGGDQGNEQFF. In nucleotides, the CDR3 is TGCAGTGCTAGGGGCGGGGATCAGGGCAATGAGCAGTTCTTC.

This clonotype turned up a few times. The CDR3 bases are TGCAGCGCCACAGGGGGCACTTATAACTATGGCTACACCTTC. This encodes CSATGGTYNYGYTF. V is TRBV29-1 and J is TRBJ1-2; TRBD1 aligns across 9 bases. Trimming at V came to 7 bases and at J to 1 base, leaving 7 bases not matched to a gene. CDR3 length: 14 residues. Germline CDR1 and CDR2: SQVTM and ANQGSEA.

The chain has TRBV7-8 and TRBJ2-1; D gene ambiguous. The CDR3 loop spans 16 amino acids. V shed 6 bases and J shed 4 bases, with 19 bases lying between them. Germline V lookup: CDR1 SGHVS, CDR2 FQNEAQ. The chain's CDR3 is CASSFLRVGLYNEQFF. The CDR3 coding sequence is TGTGCCAGCAGTTTCCTCCGGGTGGGGTTGTACAATGAGCAGTTCTTC.

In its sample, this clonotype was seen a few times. CDR3 DNA sequence: TGCAGTGAAGGCGGTTCTGGGCCAGATACGCAGTATTTT. Translation: CSEGGSGPDTQYF. J is TRBJ2-3 and V is TRBV20-1; D not resolved. Germline CDR1 is DFQATT and CDR2 is SNEGSKA (reference sequence). V shed 7 bases and J shed 4 bases, with 15 bases lying between them. This CDR3 is 13 amino acids long.

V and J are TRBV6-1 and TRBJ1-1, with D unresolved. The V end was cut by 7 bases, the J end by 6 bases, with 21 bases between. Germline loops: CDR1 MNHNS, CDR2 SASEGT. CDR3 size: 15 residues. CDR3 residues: CASIPGVWRAAEAFF. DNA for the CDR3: TGTGCCAGCATCCCTGGGGTATGGAGAGCGGCTGAAGCTTTCTTT.

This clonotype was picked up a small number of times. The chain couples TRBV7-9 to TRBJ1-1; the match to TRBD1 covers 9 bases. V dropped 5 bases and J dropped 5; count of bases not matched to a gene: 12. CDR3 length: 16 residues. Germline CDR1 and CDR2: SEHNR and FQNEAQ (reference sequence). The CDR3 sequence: CASSPTTGQGLTEAFF. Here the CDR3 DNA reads TGTGCCAGCAGCCCCACAACAGGACAGGGGCTTACTGAAGCTTTCTTT.

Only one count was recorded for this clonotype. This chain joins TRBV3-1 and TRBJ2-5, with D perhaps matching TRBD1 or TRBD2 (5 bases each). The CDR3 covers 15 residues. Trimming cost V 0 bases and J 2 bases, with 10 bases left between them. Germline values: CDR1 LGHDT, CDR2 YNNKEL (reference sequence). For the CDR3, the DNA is TGTGCCAGCAGCCAAGAGGGACGGCTACAAGAGACCCAGTACTTC. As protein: CASSQEGRLQETQYF.

CDR3 in amino acids: CSARDGGPRSGADEQFF. DNA of the CDR3: TGCAGTGCTAGAGATGGGGGGCCGAGGTCGGGAGCGGATGAGCAGTTCTTC. V usage is TRBV20-1 and J usage is TRBJ2-1; tentatively, D is TRBD1 or TRBD2 (6 bases each). Trimming cost V 0 bases and J 8 bases, with 23 bases left between them. CDR1 is DFQATT and CDR2 is SNEGSKA in the germline V gene (reference sequence). The CDR3 sequence is 17 residues long.

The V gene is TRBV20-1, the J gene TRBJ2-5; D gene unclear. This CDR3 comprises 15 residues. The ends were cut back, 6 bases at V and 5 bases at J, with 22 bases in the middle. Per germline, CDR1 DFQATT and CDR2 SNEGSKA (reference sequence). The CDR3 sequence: CSAPWSVGTPETQYF. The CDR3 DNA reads TGCAGTGCCCCATGGTCGGTTGGAACCCCCGAGACCCAGTACTTC.

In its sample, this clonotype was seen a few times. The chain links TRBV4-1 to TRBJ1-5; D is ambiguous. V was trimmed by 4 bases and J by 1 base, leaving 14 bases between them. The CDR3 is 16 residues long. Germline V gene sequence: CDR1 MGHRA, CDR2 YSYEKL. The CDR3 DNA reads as TGCGCCAGCAGCCTGGAGGGTTCCGGGAGCAATCAGCCCCAGCATTTT. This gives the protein CASSLEGSGSNQPQHF.

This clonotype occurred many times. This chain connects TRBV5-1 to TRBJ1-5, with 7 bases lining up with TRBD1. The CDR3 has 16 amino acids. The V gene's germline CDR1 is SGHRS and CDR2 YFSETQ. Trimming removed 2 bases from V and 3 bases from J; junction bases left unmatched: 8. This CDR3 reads CASSLSAGGANQPQHF. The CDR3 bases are TGCGCCAGCAGCTTAAGTGCAGGGGGTGCCAATCAGCCCCAGCATTTT.

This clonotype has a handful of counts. The CDR3 loop reads CASSYSITAGGGDTQYF. The CDR3 DNA reads as TGTGCCAGCAGTTACTCGATCACAGCGGGAGGGGGGGATACGCAGTATTTT. J is TRBJ2-3 and V is TRBV6-5; the match to TRBD2 covers 10 bases. CDR1 and CDR2 from the germline V gene are MNHEY and SVGAGI. V dropped 0 bases and J dropped 6; count of bases not matched to a gene: 9. The CDR3 extends over 17 amino acids.

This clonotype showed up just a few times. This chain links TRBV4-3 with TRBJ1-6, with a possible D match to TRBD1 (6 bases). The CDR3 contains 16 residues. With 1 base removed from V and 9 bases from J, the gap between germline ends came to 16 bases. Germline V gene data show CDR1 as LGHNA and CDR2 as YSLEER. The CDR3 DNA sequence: TGCGCCAGCAGCCAAGCGGGCACAGGGTTAACTTCACCCCTCCACTTT. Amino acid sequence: CASSQAGTGLTSPLHF.

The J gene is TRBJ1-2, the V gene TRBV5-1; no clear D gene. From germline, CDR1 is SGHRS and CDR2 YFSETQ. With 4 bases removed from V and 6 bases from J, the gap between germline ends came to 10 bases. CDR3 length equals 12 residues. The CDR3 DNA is TGCGCCAGCAGCGCAGCAGGAGATGGCTACACCTTC. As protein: CASSAAGDGYTF. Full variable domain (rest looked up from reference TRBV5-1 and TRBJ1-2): KAGVTQTPRYLIKTRGQQVTLSCSPISGHRSVSWYQQTPGQGLQFLFEYFSETQRNKGNFPGRFSGRQFSNSRSEMNVSTLELGDSALYLCASSAAGDGYTFGSGTRLTVV.

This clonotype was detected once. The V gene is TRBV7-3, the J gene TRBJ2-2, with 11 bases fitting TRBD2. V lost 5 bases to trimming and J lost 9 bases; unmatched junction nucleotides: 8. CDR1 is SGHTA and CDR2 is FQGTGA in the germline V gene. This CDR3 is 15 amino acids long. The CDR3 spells CASSPGSGRARELFF. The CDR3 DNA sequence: TGTGCCAGCAGCCCCGGTAGCGGGAGGGCCCGGGAGCTGTTTTTT.

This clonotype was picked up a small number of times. The CDR3 region has the DNA TGTGCCAGCAGCTGGAGTACAGGGGGTTCCTACGAGCAGTACTTC. It yields the protein CASSWSTGGSYEQYF. The chain joins TRBV7-2 to TRBJ2-7; TRBD1 agrees at 8 bases. Trimming cost V 4 bases and J 1 base; bases outside gene matches: 6. The CDR3 is made up of 15 amino acids. Germline CDR1 and CDR2: SGHTA and FQGNSA.

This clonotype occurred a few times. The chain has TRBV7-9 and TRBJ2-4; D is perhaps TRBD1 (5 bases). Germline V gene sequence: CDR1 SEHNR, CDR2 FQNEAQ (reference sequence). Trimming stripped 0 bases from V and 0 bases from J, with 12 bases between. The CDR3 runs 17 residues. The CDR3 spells CASSLAGRALAKNIQYF. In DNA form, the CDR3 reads TGTGCCAGCAGCTTAGCGGGCAGGGCGCTAGCCAAAAACATTCAGTACTTC.

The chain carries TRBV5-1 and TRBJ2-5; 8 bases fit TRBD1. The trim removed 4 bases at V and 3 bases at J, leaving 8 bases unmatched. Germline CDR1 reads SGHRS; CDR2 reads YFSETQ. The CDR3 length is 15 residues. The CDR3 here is CASSGGQGSEETQYF. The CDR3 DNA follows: TGCGCCAGCAGCGGAGGACAGGGCTCTGAAGAGACCCAGTACTTC.

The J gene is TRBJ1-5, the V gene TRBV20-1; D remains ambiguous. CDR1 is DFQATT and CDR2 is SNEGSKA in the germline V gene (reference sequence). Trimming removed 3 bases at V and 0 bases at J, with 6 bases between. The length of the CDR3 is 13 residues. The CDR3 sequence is CSASYHSNQPQHF. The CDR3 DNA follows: TGCAGTGCTAGTTACCATAGCAATCAGCCCCAGCATTTT.

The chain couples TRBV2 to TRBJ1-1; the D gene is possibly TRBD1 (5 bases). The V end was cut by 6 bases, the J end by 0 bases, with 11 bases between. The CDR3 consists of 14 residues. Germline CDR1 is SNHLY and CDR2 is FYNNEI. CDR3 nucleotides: TGTGCCAGCAGCGCGGGACGGTTGAACACTGAAGCTTTCTTT. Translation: CASSAGRLNTEAFF.

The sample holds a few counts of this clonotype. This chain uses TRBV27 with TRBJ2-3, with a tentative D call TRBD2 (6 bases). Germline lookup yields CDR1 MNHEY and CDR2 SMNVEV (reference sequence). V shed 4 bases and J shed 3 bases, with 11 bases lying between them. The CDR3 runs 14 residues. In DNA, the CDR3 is TGTGCCAGCAGTTGGAGGGCCTCAACAGATACGCAGTATTTT. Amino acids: CASSWRASTDTQYF.

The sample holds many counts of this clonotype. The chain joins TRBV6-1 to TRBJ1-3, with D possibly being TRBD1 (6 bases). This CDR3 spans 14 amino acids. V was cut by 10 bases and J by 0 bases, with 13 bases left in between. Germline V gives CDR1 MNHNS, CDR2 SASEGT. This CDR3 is CATIDRNSGNTIYF. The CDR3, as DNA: TGTGCCACAATTGACAGGAACTCTGGAAACACCATATATTTT.